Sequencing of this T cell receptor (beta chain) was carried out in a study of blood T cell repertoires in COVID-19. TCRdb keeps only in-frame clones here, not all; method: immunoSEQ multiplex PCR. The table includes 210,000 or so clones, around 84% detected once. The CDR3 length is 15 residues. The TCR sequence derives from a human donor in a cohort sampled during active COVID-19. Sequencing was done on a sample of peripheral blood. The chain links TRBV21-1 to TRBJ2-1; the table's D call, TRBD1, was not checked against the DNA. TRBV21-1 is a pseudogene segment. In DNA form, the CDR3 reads TGTGCCAGCAGCGCCGTGGGCGAAACATTCAATGAGCAGTTCTTC. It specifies CASSAVGETFNEQFF.